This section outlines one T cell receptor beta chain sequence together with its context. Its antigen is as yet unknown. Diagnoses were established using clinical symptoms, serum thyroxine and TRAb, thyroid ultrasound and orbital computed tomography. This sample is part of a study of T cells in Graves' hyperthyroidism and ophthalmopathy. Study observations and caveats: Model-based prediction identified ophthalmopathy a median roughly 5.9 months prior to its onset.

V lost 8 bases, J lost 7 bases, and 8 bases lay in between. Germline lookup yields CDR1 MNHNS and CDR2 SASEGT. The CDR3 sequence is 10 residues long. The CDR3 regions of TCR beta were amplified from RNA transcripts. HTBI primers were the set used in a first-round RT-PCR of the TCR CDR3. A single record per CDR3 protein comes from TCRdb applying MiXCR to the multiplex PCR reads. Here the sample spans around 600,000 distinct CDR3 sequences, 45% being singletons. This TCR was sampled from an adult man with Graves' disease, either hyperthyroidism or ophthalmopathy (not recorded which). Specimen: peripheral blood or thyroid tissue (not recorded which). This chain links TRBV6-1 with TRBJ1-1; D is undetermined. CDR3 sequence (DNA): TGTGCCAGCGGGCCGTTTGAAGCTTTCTTT. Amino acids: CASGPFEAFF.